A single sample gave rise to the 26 T cell receptor beta chains below, sequenced in a study of shared clonotypes between healthy human individuals. Assay: immunoSEQ multiplex PCR; the TCRdb copy retains only in-frame clones and omits some. The sample has 2 million to 3 million clones; roughly 93% are singletons. Sequencing used naive CD4+ T cells from PBMCs. Noted subset: CD45RA+ positively selected. These receptors originate from a man aged 18-30 years in good health. Some clones in this sample may be carry-over from other donors' samples.

V usage is TRBV5-1 and J usage is TRBJ1-3; D not certain. The CDR3 is made up of 18 amino acids. From germline, CDR1 is SGHRS and CDR2 YFSETQ. With 5 bases removed from V and 0 bases from J, the gap between germline ends came to 21 bases. Written as DNA, the CDR3 is TGCGCCAGCAGATCCACCTCAGTGCCCACGATCTCTGGAAACACCATATATTTT. Protein product: CASRSTSVPTISGNTIYF. The whole variable domain, filled in from reference TRBV5-1 and TRBJ1-3, reads KAGVTQTPRYLIKTRGQQVTLSCSPISGHRSVSWYQQTPGQGLQFLFEYFSETQRNKGNFPGRFSGRQFSNSRSEMNVSTLELGDSALYLCASRSTSVPTISGNTIYFGEGSWLTVV.

The chain couples TRBV11-2 to TRBJ1-5; TRBD1 matches 7 bases. The CDR3 totals 15 residues. Germline V gives CDR1 SGHAT, CDR2 FQNNGV. V lost 4 bases, J lost 4 bases, and 7 bases stayed unmatched. The CDR3 sequence: CASSYAGQSNQPQHF. The DNA of the CDR3 is TGTGCCAGCAGCTACGCGGGACAGTCTAATCAGCCCCAGCATTTT.

The chain carries TRBV5-5 and TRBJ1-2, with TRBD1 matching 7 bases. The CDR3 extends over 14 amino acids. With V trimmed by 2 bases and J by 8 bases, 9 bases remained unmatched. Germline V gives CDR1 SGHKS, CDR2 YYEKEE (reference sequence). As DNA, the CDR3 is TGTGCCAGCAGCTTATCCGGGACAGTGGGGGGCTACACCTTC. It yields the protein CASSLSGTVGGYTF.

The chain recombines TRBV27 with TRBJ2-1, with TRBD2 matching over 7 bases. V lost 10 bases to trimming and J lost 4 bases; unmatched junction nucleotides: 10. CDR1 is MNHEY, CDR2 SMNVEV, per germline (reference sequence). The CDR3 extends over 14 amino acids. CDR3 nucleotide sequence: TGTGCCACCTCGGGGAGGGACTCTTACAATGAGCAGTTCTTC. It specifies CATSGRDSYNEQFF.

The V and J genes are TRBV11-3 and TRBJ2-5; D remains ambiguous. Trimming stripped 0 bases from V and 2 bases from J, with 4 bases between. The CDR3 runs 13 residues. Germline CDR1 and CDR2: SGHNT and YENEEA. DNA for the CDR3: TGTGCCAGCAGCTTAGAACGACAAGAGACCCAGTACTTC. Protein sequence: CASSLERQETQYF.

The chain combines TRBV11-2 with TRBJ2-7; D uncertain. The CDR3 is made up of 14 amino acids. Per germline, CDR1 SGHAT and CDR2 FQNNGV. Trimming removed 0 bases from V and 4 bases from J, with 10 bases in between. Here the CDR3 reads CASSLDAGLYEQYF. As DNA, the CDR3 is TGTGCCAGCAGCTTAGATGCTGGCTTGTACGAGCAGTACTTC.

The chain is built from TRBV28 and TRBJ1-3; D remains unclear. Trimming left V 5 bases short and J 0 bases short, with 14 bases between. The CDR3 has 16 amino acids. CDR1 and CDR2 (germline): MDHEN, SYDVKM. CDR3 sequence reads: CASSLPGVLSGNTIYF. The CDR3 DNA sequence: TGTGCCAGCAGTCTCCCTGGGGTACTCTCTGGAAACACCATATATTTT. Looking up the rest from reference TRBV28 and TRBJ1-3 gives the full variable domain: DVKVTQSSRYLVKRTGEKVFLECVQDMDHENMFWYRQDPGLGLRLIYFSYDVKMKEKGDIPEGYSVSREKKERFSLILESASTNQTSMYLCASSLPGVLSGNTIYFGEGSWLTVV.

This clone has a handful of counts. J is TRBJ1-1 and V is TRBV6-5; D remains ambiguous. Germline CDR1 is MNHEY and CDR2 is SVGAGI. The length of the CDR3 is 12 residues. Trimming left V 6 bases short and J 6 bases short, with 11 bases between. CDR3 sequence reads: CASSSSIAEAFF. CDR3 DNA sequence: TGTGCCAGCAGCTCATCTATCGCTGAAGCTTTCTTT.

This chain connects TRBV11-3 to TRBJ2-7; D might be TRBD2 (6 bases). Deletions cut 5 bases from V and 3 bases from J, with 17 bases between. Germline-derived CDR1 and CDR2 are SGHNT and YENEEA. CDR3 size: 15 residues. In nucleotides, the CDR3 is TGTGCCAGCAGCCTCGCCGGGACGGGGGACTACGAGCAGTACTTC. Its translation is CASSLAGTGDYEQYF.

This sequence joins TRBV29-1 and TRBJ1-1; no clear D. Germline-derived CDR1 and CDR2 are SQVTM and ANQGSEA. Trimming removed 1 base at V and 0 bases at J, with 12 bases between. The CDR3 runs 15 residues. The CDR3 protein is CSVEVGGDLNTEAFF. CDR3 in DNA: TGCAGCGTTGAAGTCGGAGGTGACTTGAACACTGAAGCTTTCTTT.

This clone appeared a single time. The chain employs TRBV19 and TRBJ1-2; no clear D. Germline CDR1 LNHDA, CDR2 SQIVND (reference sequence). Trimming stripped 4 bases from V and 5 bases from J, with 8 bases between. This CDR3 spans 12 amino acids. The CDR3 region has the DNA TGTGCCAGTAGTACATCTGTTTATGGCTACACCTTC. Its translation is CASSTSVYGYTF.

The chain is built from TRBV10-3 and TRBJ2-3, with D unresolved. Trimming took off 0 bases at V and 9 bases at J, with 13 bases between the two ends. Germline V gene sequence: CDR1 ENHRY, CDR2 SYGVKD. The CDR3 is made up of 14 amino acids. CDR3 region: CAISESITPDTQYF. Written as DNA, the CDR3 is TGTGCCATCAGTGAGTCGATTACTCCGGACACGCAGTATTTT.

This clone was detected once. V usage is TRBV6-5 and J usage is TRBJ1-2, with 10 bases matching TRBD1. The V segment lost 8 bases and the J segment 8 bases; nucleotides outside the gene matches: 8. CDR3 length equals 13 residues. Germline V gene sequence: CDR1 MNHEY, CDR2 SVGAGI. The CDR3 DNA follows: TGTGCCAGCCGGCGACAGGGGGCGTTAGGCTACACCTTC. Residues: CASRRQGALGYTF.

As to this clone: Other DNA sequences within the sample encode an identical CDR3. The chain uses TRBV18 and TRBJ2-7, with 8 bases aligning to TRBD1. V lost 6 bases, J lost 6 bases, and 7 bases stayed unmatched. Germline V gene data show CDR1 as KGHSH and CDR2 as LQKENI. The CDR3 spans 13 residues. The CDR3 DNA is TGTGCCAGCTCCCCCGGCCAGGGGGCCGAGCAGTACTTC. This gives the protein CASSPGQGAEQYF. Combining the CDR3 with reference TRBV18 and TRBJ2-7 gives the whole variable domain NAGVMQNPRHLVRRRGQEARLRCSPMKGHSHVYWYRQLPEEGLKFMVYLQKENIIDESGMPKERFSAEFPKEGPSILRIQQVVRGDSAAYFCASSPGQGAEQYFGPGTRLTVT.

This chain links TRBV6-1 with TRBJ2-1; D gene ambiguous. Trimming removed 3 bases at V and 9 bases at J, with 9 bases between. CDR1 MNHNS and CDR2 SASEGT come from the germline V gene. The CDR3 loop spans 12 amino acids. The CDR3 region is CASSDVDFEQFF. The CDR3 DNA is TGTGCCAGCAGTGATGTAGATTTTGAGCAGTTCTTC.

This sequence joins TRBV6-1 and TRBJ2-5; 7 bases match TRBD2. This CDR3 spans 13 amino acids. Germline V gene sequence: CDR1 MNHNS, CDR2 SASEGT. For the CDR3, the DNA is TGTGCAGAGACGGCCCGAGCGGGGGAGACCCAGTACTTC. This encodes CAETARAGETQYF.

This chain uses TRBV10-1 with TRBJ2-5, with TRBD1 as a possible D gene (6 bases). CDR1 and CDR2 (germline): WNHNN, SYGVQD (reference sequence). The CDR3 is 13 amino acids. The germline V and J ends were trimmed by 5 bases and 3 bases, with 10 bases remaining between them. CDR3 residues: CASSRDKKETQYF. CDR3 bases: TGCGCCAGCAGTAGGGACAAGAAAGAGACCCAGTACTTC.

This chain uses TRBV5-4 with TRBJ2-3; 10 nucleotides align to TRBD1. The germline CDR1 and CDR2 sequences are SGHNT and YYREEE (reference sequence). The ends lost 4 bases at V and 7 bases at J; junction bases unmatched: 9. This CDR3 has 15 residues. Here the CDR3 DNA reads TGTGCCAGCAGCGAAGGGACAGGGGATTCGTATACGCAGTATTTT. This sequence encodes CASSEGTGDSYTQYF.

The chain is built from TRBV28 and TRBJ1-2; D possibly corresponds to TRBD1 (6 bases). This CDR3 comprises 13 residues. Germline loops: CDR1 MDHEN, CDR2 SYDVKM. The V and J ends lost 8 bases and 4 bases respectively, with 14 bases between them. CDR3: CASHRAPSYGYTF. CDR3 nucleotides: TGTGCCAGCCACAGGGCCCCCTCCTATGGCTACACCTTC.

The chain has TRBV9 and TRBJ1-1; no clear D gene. Per the germline V gene, CDR1 is SGDLS and CDR2 is YYNGEE. Trimming left V 4 bases short and J 4 bases short, with 17 bases between. This CDR3 contains 15 residues. CDR3 region: CASSPYPQWGTEAFF. In nucleotides, the CDR3 is TGTGCCAGCAGCCCTTACCCACAGTGGGGCACTGAAGCTTTCTTT.

The chain is built from TRBV9 and TRBJ1-4, with unresolved D. Trimming stripped 4 bases from V and 8 bases from J, with 21 bases between. This CDR3 is 16 amino acids long. Per the germline V gene, CDR1 is SGDLS and CDR2 is YYNGEE. Here the CDR3 DNA reads TGTGCCAGCAGCCCTGGGTCCCCTAGTGGAGAGGAAAAACTGTTTTTT. Translating gives CASSPGSPSGEEKLFF.

As for this clone: The same CDR3 also results from other DNA sequences found in this sample. The J gene is TRBJ2-3, the V gene TRBV7-3; D is undetermined. The CDR3 spans 13 residues. Germline V CDR1 and CDR2: SGHTA, FQGTGA. V was clipped by 4 bases and J by 2 bases, with 7 bases between them. CDR3 DNA: TGTGCCAGCAGCTCCCGGCTCACAGATACGCAGTATTTT. Translation gives CASSSRLTDTQYF.

This chain links TRBV6-5 with TRBJ2-7; no reliable D call. Trimming took 8 bases from V and 5 from J, leaving 10 bases between them. This CDR3 is 11 amino acids long. CDR1 and CDR2 from the germline V gene are MNHEY and SVGAGI. CDR3 coding DNA: TGTGCCAGCGCGACCCATAACGAGCAGTACTTC. This encodes CASATHNEQYF.

The chain couples TRBV6-1 to TRBJ1-5, with a possible D match to TRBD1 (5 bases). The V gene's germline CDR1 is MNHNS and CDR2 SASEGT. This CDR3 spans 15 amino acids. The V end was cut by 7 bases, the J end by 6 bases, with 19 bases between. CDR3 region: CASTGRQGELQPQHF. CDR3 nucleotides: TGTGCCAGCACGGGGCGGCAGGGTGAGCTTCAGCCCCAGCATTTT.

The chain links TRBV19 to TRBJ2-3, with 10 bases that match TRBD1. The CDR3 is 14 residues long. Germline V gives CDR1 LNHDA, CDR2 SQIVND (reference sequence). The junction had 3 bases not matched to a gene; V was cut back by 9 bases and J by 0 bases. CDR3 DNA: TGTGCCAGCCGGGACAGGGGAAGCACAGATACGCAGTATTTT. Translated, it gives CASRDRGSTDTQYF.

On this clone: Other DNA sequences from this sample encode an identical CDR3 as well. This chain connects TRBV6-5 to TRBJ2-5, with D perhaps being TRBD1 or TRBD2 (5 bases each). Between the trimmed V and J ends, which lost 9 bases and 5 bases, there was a span of 13 bases. This CDR3 comprises 12 residues. Germline CDR1 is MNHEY and CDR2 is SVGAGI. The CDR3 DNA reads TGTGCCAGTCGACGGGGCGGGGAGACCCAGTACTTC. It translates to CASRRGGETQYF.